This T cell receptor beta chain derives from a study of early T cells in non-severe SARS-CoV-2 infection. TCRdb processed the 5' RACE reads anew with MiXCR; each CDR3 protein has one entry. Of about 34,000 distinct CDR3 sequences listed, over 5% were seen once; the top ten hold 7.6%. Looked up from germline, CDR1 is LNHNV and CDR2 is YYDKDF (reference sequence). V lost 0 bases and J 4 bases, leaving 12 bases between the germline ends. This CDR3 contains 15 residues. Findings and limits, study-wide: VDJdb matching favored anti-spike CD8 responses, missing private and CD4 specificities.

Regarding this clonotype: Its antigen remains unidentified.

Sequencing was performed on whole blood. The clonotype originates from an adult who was a healthcare worker with PCR-confirmed SARS-CoV-2 infection or an uninfected control (not recorded which). The V gene is TRBV15, the J gene TRBJ1-1, with no clear D. The CDR3 bases are TGTGCCACCAGCAGAGATCAGGAGGGCTCCACTGAAGCTTTCTTT. It is translated as CATSRDQEGSTEAFF.